This entry lists 15 T cell receptor beta chains sequenced from one sample in a study of cytotoxic CD8 clonotypes in ibrutinib-treated CLL. The protocol was immunoSEQ multiplex PCR, while the TCRdb copy is restricted to in-frame clones and leaves out a portion. The top ten clones hold about 5.7% of a sample with about 300,000 clones, around 77% of them seen once. The source was PBMCs, collected at disease progression, from a patient treated with ibrutinib. The receptor source for this set is a human donor with chronic lymphocytic leukemia.

The chain is built from TRBV7-8 and TRBJ2-6, with D perhaps matching TRBD2 (7 bases). The CDR3 consists of 16 residues. The ends were cut back, 5 bases at V and 3 bases at J, with 14 bases in the middle. The V gene's germline CDR1 is SGHVS and CDR2 FQNEAQ. In DNA form, the CDR3 reads TGTGCCAGCAGCAGACGGGGGGCTGATGGGGCCAACGTCCTGACTTTC. This encodes CASSRRGADGANVLTF. Using reference TRBV7-8 and TRBJ2-6 for the parts outside the CDR3, the full variable domain is GAGVSQSPRYKVAKRGQDVALRCDPISGHVSLFWYQQALGQGPEFLTYFQNEAQLDKSGLPSDRFFAERPEGSVSTLKIQRTQQEDSAVYLCASSRRGADGANVLTFGAGSRLTVL.

There are a few counts of this clone. The gene calls are TRBV11-3 and TRBJ1-2; 10 positions match TRBD1. The V and J ends lost 5 bases and 4 bases, in that order; junction bases with no gene match: 10. This CDR3 is built from 16 residues. The germline gives CDR1 SGHNT, CDR2 YENEEA. CDR3 DNA sequence: TGTGCCAGCAGCCCCCGACGGACAGGGGGGGGCTATGGCTACACCTTC. It translates to CASSPRRTGGGYGYTF.

The rearrangement joins TRBV6-5 to TRBJ2-7; TRBD1 might be the D (6 bases). Trimming shortened V by 6 bases and J by 3 bases, and 12 bases separated the two germline ends. CDR3 size: 13 residues. Looked up from germline, CDR1 is MNHEY and CDR2 is SVGAGI. DNA for the CDR3: TGTGCCAGCAGAAGGACAGAACACTACGAGCAGTACTTC. Its translation: CASRRTEHYEQYF.

The V and J genes are TRBV7-6 and TRBJ2-3; tentative D call: TRBD2 (6 bases). CDR3 length: 15 amino acids. V was shortened by 5 bases and J by 5 bases, with 17 bases between the two germline ends. Germline CDR1 and CDR2: SGHVS and FNYEAQ. The CDR3 DNA reads TGTGCCAGCAGCAACCCGGGAGCTAGAAGAGATACGCAGTATTTT. It translates to CASSNPGARRDTQYF.

The CDR3 region is CASSKYALADYEQYF. In nucleotides, the CDR3 is TGTGCCAGCAGCAAATACGCCCTAGCGGACTACGAGCAGTACTTC. The chain recombines TRBV21-1 with TRBJ2-7; TRBD2 is taken as the D call from the table, unchecked against the DNA. TRBV21-1 is an annotated pseudogene. The CDR3 runs 15 residues.

V usage is TRBV7-9 and J usage is TRBJ2-7; 8 nucleotides align to TRBD1. CDR1 and CDR2 from the germline V gene are SEHNR and FQNEAQ (reference sequence). The CDR3 is 14 residues long. V was clipped by 2 bases and J by 4 bases; unmatched bases: 4. The CDR3 spells CASSLSQGAYEQYF. The CDR3, as DNA: TGTGCCAGCAGCTTATCCCAGGGGGCTTACGAGCAGTACTTC.

The chain has TRBV7-3 and TRBJ2-1; D may be TRBD2 (6 bases). The V and J ends lost 5 bases and 5 bases respectively, with 19 bases between them. This CDR3 spans 16 amino acids. From germline, CDR1 is SGHTA and CDR2 FQGTGA. This CDR3 reads CASSPTAGRGHNEQFF. The CDR3 nucleotides read TGTGCCAGCAGCCCAACCGCGGGGCGGGGTCACAATGAGCAGTTCTTC.

The chain is built from TRBV5-6 and TRBJ2-1; 8 nucleotides align to TRBD1. This CDR3 is built from 16 residues. With 0 bases clipped from V and 6 bases from J, the junction kept 8 bases outside the gene matches. Germline V gene lookup returns CDR1 SGHDT and CDR2 YYEEEE. The CDR3 protein is CASSLGGQGRGNEQFF. CDR3 bases: TGTGCCAGCAGCTTGGGAGGACAGGGACGCGGCAATGAGCAGTTCTTC.

The table lists this clone with a few counts. This chain joins TRBV5-1 and TRBJ1-3; 11 bases align to TRBD1. The CDR3 length is 16 residues. Losses at the gene ends were 3 bases for V and 0 bases for J; bases not matched to a gene: 2. Germline CDR1 and CDR2: SGHRS and YFSETQ. CDR3 residues: CASSSGTGGSGNTIYF. The CDR3 coding sequence is TGCGCCAGCAGCTCCGGGACAGGGGGCTCTGGAAACACCATATATTTT. Looking up the rest from reference TRBV5-1 and TRBJ1-3 gives the full variable domain: KAGVTQTPRYLIKTRGQQVTLSCSPISGHRSVSWYQQTPGQGLQFLFEYFSETQRNKGNFPGRFSGRQFSNSRSEMNVSTLELGDSALYLCASSSGTGGSGNTIYFGEGSWLTVV.

The chain carries TRBV5-5 and TRBJ2-1; 8 bases align to TRBD1. Germline lookup yields CDR1 SGHKS and CDR2 YYEKEE (reference sequence). J lost 6 bases, V lost 5 bases, and 10 bases had no gene match. CDR3 size: 15 residues. CDR3 residues: CASRPEPGQVNEQFF. Here the CDR3 DNA reads TGTGCCAGCAGGCCCGAACCGGGACAGGTCAATGAGCAGTTCTTC.

The J gene is TRBJ1-2, the V gene TRBV29-1; D unresolved. CDR1 is SQVTM, CDR2 ANQGSEA, per germline. The CDR3 contains 14 residues. V shed 4 bases and J shed 7 bases, with 19 bases lying between them. CDR3 nucleotides: TGCAGCGTTGTGGGTGGACCCGAAGGAATTGGCTACACCTTC. It codes for CSVVGGPEGIGYTF.

The rearrangement uses TRBV7-9 and TRBJ1-2, with 9 positions matching TRBD1. With V trimmed by 5 bases and J by 7 bases, 8 bases remained unmatched. The germline V gene encodes CDR1 SEHNR and CDR2 FQNEAQ (reference sequence). This CDR3 has 14 amino acids. In DNA form, the CDR3 reads TGTGCCAGCAGCCTCGGGACAGGGATAGGTGGCTACACCTTC. Translating it yields CASSLGTGIGGYTF. The full variable domain, in which reference TRBV7-9 and TRBJ1-2 provide the parts outside the CDR3, is DTGVSQNPRHKITKRGQNVTFRCDPISEHNRLYWYRQTLGQGPEFLTYFQNEAQLEKSRLLSDRFSAERPKGSFSTLEIQRTEQGDSAMYLCASSLGTGIGGYTFGSGTRLTVV.

The chain joins TRBV15 to TRBJ1-5; TRBD1 might be the D (5 bases). With 0 bases removed from V and 10 bases from J, the gap between germline ends came to 13 bases. In germline, CDR1 is LNHNV, CDR2 YYDKDF (reference sequence). The CDR3 runs to 14 residues. CDR3 nucleotides: TGTGCCACCAGCAGAGATCGGTGGGGCCTACCCCAGCATTTT. Translation: CATSRDRWGLPQHF.

This sequence joins TRBV29-1 and TRBJ2-1; TRBD1 is a possible D gene (5 bases). This CDR3 comprises 15 residues. Germline-derived CDR1 and CDR2 are SQVTM and ANQGSEA. V shed 4 bases and J shed 2 bases, with 15 bases lying between them. The CDR3 region is CSVAEGHAPYNEQFF. CDR3 nucleotide sequence: TGCAGCGTTGCCGAAGGACACGCGCCCTACAATGAGCAGTTCTTC.

This clone came up once. The chain is built from TRBV11-2 and TRBJ2-5; D unresolved. The CDR3 runs 15 residues. CDR1 is SGHAT, CDR2 FQNNGV, per germline. With 3 bases removed from V and 3 bases from J, the gap between germline ends came to 14 bases. The DNA of the CDR3 is TGTGCCAGCAGCTTTAGAGGACCGCTGAAAGAGACCCAGTACTTC. This gives the protein CASSFRGPLKETQYF.